Below, 18 T cell receptor beta chains from the same sample are listed, as sequenced in a study of memory CD4+ T cells and cytomegalovirus serostatus. Single viable CD3+CD4+CD8-CD45RO+ cells were sorted as the memory CD4+ T cells. Assay used: immunoSEQ multiplex PCR; TCRdb lists only in-frame clones, some missing. The data contain tens of thousands of clones, roughly three quarters of them singletons. The sample taken for sequencing was memory CD4+ T cells from blood. These receptors originate from an adult in good health and CMV-seronegative.

The sample holds a few counts of this clone. In the same sample, other DNA sequences code for this CDR3. The V and J genes are TRBV30 and TRBJ2-7; 7 nucleotides align to TRBD1. CDR1 GTSNPN and CDR2 SVGIG come from the germline V gene (reference sequence). CDR3 length: 12 residues. Losses at the gene ends were 4 bases for V and 2 bases for J; bases not matched to a gene: 2. CDR3 loop: CAWTGGAYEQYF. The CDR3 DNA reads TGTGCCTGGACAGGGGGTGCCTACGAGCAGTACTTC.

This rearrangement joins TRBV6-1 to TRBJ2-7, with D unclear. Looked up from germline, CDR1 is MNHNS and CDR2 is SASEGT. Trimming took 2 bases from V and 3 from J, leaving 2 bases between them. The CDR3 is made up of 11 amino acids. The CDR3 region is CASSEYYEQYF. For the CDR3, the DNA is TGTGCCAGCAGTGAATACTACGAGCAGTACTTC.

The chain combines TRBV30 with TRBJ2-3; 9 bases line up with TRBD2. Unmatched junction bases numbered 5, after V lost 1 base and J lost 3 bases. The CDR3 is 15 residues long. CDR1 GTSNPN and CDR2 SVGIG come from the germline V gene (reference sequence). The CDR3 sequence is CAWSGKRGVTDTQYF. The CDR3 DNA follows: TGTGCCTGGAGTGGAAAGCGGGGGGTTACAGATACGCAGTATTTT.

CDR3 sequence: CASSPGDQPQHF. In DNA form, the CDR3 reads TGTGCCAGCTCACCAGGAGACCAGCCCCAGCATTTT. The chain couples TRBV18 to TRBJ1-5; D is ambiguous. Germline loops: CDR1 KGHSH, CDR2 LQKENI. The CDR3 covers 12 residues. Trimming left V 2 bases short and J 7 bases short, with 6 bases between.

This clone was seen only once. V gene TRBV7-3 combines with J gene TRBJ2-2, with D unresolved. This CDR3 is built from 12 residues. Germline CDR1 and CDR2: SGHTA and FQGTGA. V was pared by 2 bases and J by 7 bases, with 5 bases between. CDR3 DNA sequence: TGTGCCAGCAGCTTAGCCGTCGGGGAGCTGTTTTTT. It specifies CASSLAVGELFF.

In its sample, this clone was seen a few times. V is TRBV28 and J is TRBJ1-2; TRBD1 matches 7 bases. Germline assignment: CDR1 MDHEN and CDR2 SYDVKM. V lost 8 bases and J lost 8; bases outside the gene matches: 14. The CDR3 has 14 amino acids. This chain's CDR3 is CASGQAKTVRGYTF. The CDR3 region has the DNA TGTGCCAGCGGACAGGCAAAGACGGTCCGGGGCTACACCTTC.

The V gene is TRBV18, the J gene TRBJ2-3; 10 nucleotides match TRBD2. Germline V gene data show CDR1 as KGHSH and CDR2 as LQKENI. The junction had 7 bases not matched to a gene; V was cut back by 3 bases and J by 1 base. This CDR3 comprises 17 residues. In nucleotides, the CDR3 is TGTGCCAGCTCACCTAACAAAGCGGGGGGGCGCACAGATACGCAGTATTTT. This sequence encodes CASSPNKAGGRTDTQYF.

This clone was detected only once. The chain uses TRBV5-6 and TRBJ2-7, with TRBD1 matching 8 bases. This CDR3 spans 14 amino acids. CDR1 and CDR2 (germline): SGHDT, YYEEEE. J gave up 4 bases and V 3 bases, and 6 bases lay outside the gene matches. CDR3 bases: TGTGCCAGCAGCTCGACAGGGGTGGGTTACGAGCAGTACTTC. It translates to CASSSTGVGYEQYF.

V gene TRBV6-4 combines with J gene TRBJ1-2, with D perhaps matching TRBD1 (5 bases). This CDR3 has 14 amino acids. The germline CDR1 and CDR2 sequences are MRHNA and SNTAGT. V lost 4 bases and J 5 bases, leaving 14 bases between the germline ends. CDR3 sequence (DNA): TGTGCCAGCAGTGTCGACAGCACGACTTATGGCTACACCTTC. Amino acids: CASSVDSTTYGYTF.

In this sample, this clone turned up once. This chain's CDR3 is CASSQGDGWWEQYF. The CDR3 DNA follows: TGTGCCAGCAGTCAAGGGGACGGGTGGTGGGAGCAGTACTTC. V and J are TRBV6-5 and TRBJ2-7; D might be TRBD1 or TRBD2, each matching 5 bases. Germline lookup yields CDR1 MNHEY and CDR2 SVGAGI. V was pared by 5 bases and J by 7 bases, with 18 bases between. CDR3 size: 14 residues.

This CDR3 reads CASSYKLAGGYNEQFF. The DNA for the CDR3 is TGTGCCAGCAGCTATAAACTAGCGGGGGGTTACAATGAGCAGTTCTTC. This chain connects TRBV5-6 to TRBJ2-1, with TRBD2 matching 12 bases. This CDR3 has 16 amino acids. Per the germline V gene, CDR1 is SGHDT and CDR2 is YYEEEE. The V and J ends lost 3 bases and 4 bases, in that order; junction bases with no gene match: 5.

The chain combines TRBV27 with TRBJ2-2, with TRBD2 identical over 10 bases. The germline V gene encodes CDR1 MNHEY and CDR2 SMNVEV (reference sequence). J was trimmed by 2 bases and V by 6 bases; bases with no gene match: 6. The CDR3 runs 16 residues. The CDR3, as DNA: TGTGCCAGCAGACCCTGGACTAGCGGAAACACCGGGGAGCTGTTTTTT. Translating gives CASRPWTSGNTGELFF.

This clone was seen a handful of times. The chain couples TRBV19 to TRBJ2-3; 10 bases align to TRBD2. CDR3 length: 15 residues. The J segment lost 7 bases and the V segment lost 6 bases, leaving 10 bases of the junction unmatched. The germline V gene encodes CDR1 LNHDA and CDR2 SQIVND (reference sequence). As DNA, the CDR3 is TGTGCCAGTAGCTCCCCGAGCGGGGGGGCTCATACGCAGTATTTT. It is translated as CASSSPSGGAHTQYF.

This chain connects TRBV5-1 to TRBJ1-1; the D is unclear. Germline V CDR1 and CDR2: SGHRS, YFSETQ. The ends were cut back, 1 base at V and 5 bases at J, with 12 bases in the middle. The CDR3 contains 14 residues. This CDR3 is CASSLSSKETEAFF. The CDR3 DNA reads as TGCGCCAGCAGCTTGTCCTCCAAGGAAACTGAAGCTTTCTTT.

V usage is TRBV5-6 and J usage is TRBJ2-7; D is uncertain. The CDR3 sequence is 13 residues long. The V and J ends lost 3 bases and 4 bases respectively, with 11 bases between them. Germline CDR1 is SGHDT and CDR2 is YYEEEE. CDR3 loop: CASSSPMEYEQYF. The CDR3 DNA reads TGTGCCAGCAGCTCCCCCATGGAGTACGAGCAGTACTTC.

The V call is TRBV5-4, the J call TRBJ1-2; possibly TRBD1 for D (6 bases). The CDR3 runs to 16 residues. V dropped 2 bases and J dropped 0 bases, with 14 bases sitting between them. The germline CDR1 and CDR2 sequences are SGHNT and YYREEE (reference sequence). CDR3 protein: CASSFAGQLANYGYTF. CDR3 bases: TGTGCCAGCAGCTTCGCCGGACAGTTAGCTAACTATGGCTACACCTTC.

This chain uses TRBV11-3 with TRBJ1-3; D is possibly TRBD1 (5 bases). From germline, CDR1 is SGHNT and CDR2 YENEEA. The length of the CDR3 is 16 residues. Trimming removed 4 bases from V and 2 bases from J, with 15 bases in between. CDR3 DNA sequence: TGTGCCAGCAGCTCCGCCCTCAGGGAGGCTGGAAACACCATATATTTT. This gives the protein CASSSALREAGNTIYF.

The chain combines TRBV9 with TRBJ2-3, with D possibly matching TRBD1 (6 bases). Germline CDR1 SGDLS, CDR2 YYNGEE. V was clipped by 7 bases and J by 1 base, with 16 bases between them. The CDR3 totals 15 residues. The CDR3 bases are TGTGCCAGCCGCAAGACAGGTGAAGGCACAGATACGCAGTATTTT. Its protein product is CASRKTGEGTDTQYF.